Below, 16 T cell receptor beta chains from the same sample are listed, as sequenced in a study of blood T cell repertoires in COVID-19. Generated by immunoSEQ multiplex PCR, the TCRdb table keeps only in-frame clones and is missing some. The top ten clones hold 3% to 3.5% of a sample with roughly 200,000 clones, 70% to 90% of them seen once. The specimen sequenced was peripheral blood. These receptors all stem from a man aged 60 to 69 with acute or convalescent COVID-19.

This CDR3 is CASSLERGTQYF. In nucleotides, the CDR3 is TGTGCCAGCAGCCTCGAACGGGGGACCCAGTACTTC. This chain uses TRBV7-9 with TRBJ2-5, with D possibly TRBD2 on 5 matching bases. V dropped 5 bases and J dropped 7 bases, with 11 bases sitting between them. CDR1 is SEHNR and CDR2 is FQNEAQ in the germline V gene (reference sequence). The CDR3 contains 12 residues.

This clone was observed a single time. A read error may produce the germline difference seen at one junction end. This chain links TRBV20-1 with TRBJ1-2, with a possible D match to TRBD1 (5 bases). Germline V gene data show CDR1 as DFQATT and CDR2 as SNEGSKA (reference sequence). The CDR3 runs 11 residues. The CDR3 nucleotides are TGCAGTGCCAGAGAACGGGGGGGCTACACCTTC. It is translated as CSARERGGYTF.

Here the CDR3 reads CASSLGRYTGELFF. In DNA form, the CDR3 reads TGTGCCAGCAGTTTAGGCAGGTACACCGGGGAGCTGTTTTTT. V and J are TRBV28 and TRBJ2-2; D ambiguous. This CDR3 is 14 amino acids long. Germline CDR1 and CDR2: MDHEN and SYDVKM. Trimming took 2 bases from V and 3 from J, leaving 7 bases between them.

This clone was observed a few times. The chain uses TRBV18 and TRBJ1-5; a possible D gene is TRBD1 (6 bases). Germline CDR1 and CDR2: KGHSH and LQKENI. The CDR3 has 15 residues. Trimming pared 6 bases from V and 0 bases from J, leaving 12 bases between. The CDR3 DNA reads as TGTGCCAGCTCCCAGACAGGACCTAGCAATCAGCCCCAGCATTTT. Its protein is CASSQTGPSNQPQHF.

The V gene is TRBV7-2, the J gene TRBJ2-7, with TRBD1 matching 7 bases. The V segment lost 0 bases and the J segment 9 bases; nucleotides outside the gene matches: 11. This CDR3 region has 15 residues. The germline CDR1 and CDR2 sequences are SGHTA and FQGNSA. CDR3 sequence reads: CASSLAVGEPGGQYF. The CDR3 coding sequence is TGTGCCAGCAGCTTAGCAGTGGGAGAACCAGGGGGGCAGTACTTC.

The J gene is TRBJ1-2, the V gene TRBV19; tentatively, D is TRBD1 (6 bases). The CDR3 consists of 15 residues. The V gene lost 3 bases and the J gene lost 4 bases, with 15 bases spanning the gap. Germline V gene sequence: CDR1 LNHDA, CDR2 SQIVND (reference sequence). Written as DNA, the CDR3 is TGTGCCAGTAGTATTAGTCAGGGGCCTTCCTATGGCTACACCTTC. Protein product: CASSISQGPSYGYTF.

The rearrangement uses TRBV7-3 and TRBJ2-7; D unresolved. Trimming took off 0 bases at V and 0 bases at J, with 12 bases between the two ends. This CDR3 has 16 residues. Germline CDR1 is SGHTA and CDR2 is FQGTGA. The CDR3 nucleotides read TGTGCCAGCAGCTTAACGTCTGGTTATAGCTCCTACGAGCAGTACTTC. Residues: CASSLTSGYSSYEQYF. Full variable domain (missing parts from reference TRBV7-3 and TRBJ2-7): GAGVSQTPSNKVTEKGKYVELRCDPISGHTALYWYRQSLGQGPEFLIYFQGTGAADDSGLPNDRFFAVRPEGSVSTLKIQRTERGDSAVYLCASSLTSGYSSYEQYFGPGTRLTVT.

The rearrangement joins TRBV27 to TRBJ1-5; 10 positions agree with TRBD1. The CDR3 covers 16 residues. Trimming at V came to 6 bases and at J to 7 bases, leaving 12 bases not matched to a gene. Germline V gene sequence: CDR1 MNHEY, CDR2 SMNVEV (reference sequence). As DNA, the CDR3 is TGTGCCAGCAGGGGCACCGGGACAGGGGAGAGCCAGCCCCAGCATTTT. It specifies CASRGTGTGESQPQHF.

The V and J genes are TRBV3-1 (or the pseudogene TRBV3-2) and TRBJ2-1, with TRBD2 matching 11 bases. The germline V gene has CDR1 LGHDT and CDR2 YNNKEL (reference sequence). With V trimmed by 3 bases and J by 4 bases, 5 bases remained unmatched. The CDR3 loop spans 16 amino acids. CDR3 nucleotide sequence: TGTGCCAGCAGCCACTACAGGACTAGCGGGTACAATGAGCAGTTCTTC. The encoded protein is CASSHYRTSGYNEQFF.

The chain couples TRBV14 to TRBJ1-6, with D perhaps TRBD1 (6 bases). Per the germline V gene, CDR1 is SGHDN and CDR2 is FVKESK. Between the trimmed V and J ends, which lost 3 bases and 9 bases, there was a span of 6 bases. The CDR3 contains 12 residues. In DNA, the CDR3 is TGTGCCAGCAGCCACAGGGGTTCACCCCTCCACTTT. Protein product: CASSHRGSPLHF.

This clone turned up a few times. The chain combines TRBV3-1 (or the pseudogene TRBV3-2) with TRBJ2-1, with TRBD2 matching 7 bases. The CDR3 contains 15 residues. V lost 4 bases, J lost 4 bases, and 7 bases stayed unmatched. The V gene's germline CDR1 is LGHDT and CDR2 YNNKEL (reference sequence). The CDR3 DNA reads as TGTGCCAGCAGCCCGGGACTAACGCATTACAATGAGCAGTTCTTC. Its protein product is CASSPGLTHYNEQFF.

In DNA form, the CDR3 reads TGTGCCAGCAGCCAAGACCTGGGGGGTCCCATGAACACCGGGGAGCTGTTTTTT. It encodes CASSQDLGGPMNTGELFF. The chain uses TRBV4-2 and TRBJ2-2, with D possibly matching TRBD2 (6 bases). The CDR3 spans 18 residues. With 0 bases removed from V and 1 base from J, the gap between germline ends came to 15 bases. Germline V CDR1 and CDR2: LGHNA, YNFKEQ.

CDR3 sequence: CASSPTGAAYEQYF. CDR3 DNA: TGTGCCAGCAGCCCGACAGGGGCTGCCTACGAGCAGTACTTC. The chain employs TRBV9 and TRBJ2-7; TRBD1 matches at 8 bases. Germline CDR1 is SGDLS and CDR2 is YYNGEE. Unmatched junction bases numbered 5, after V lost 4 bases and J lost 2 bases. The CDR3 runs to 14 residues.

This chain links TRBV5-1 with TRBJ1-1; a possible D gene is TRBD1 (5 bases). V shed 3 bases and J shed 5 bases, with 17 bases lying between them. CDR3 length: 15 amino acids. Germline assignment: CDR1 SGHRS and CDR2 YFSETQ. The CDR3 loop is CASSSGDTKGTEAFF. Here the CDR3 DNA reads TGCGCCAGCAGCTCGGGAGATACAAAGGGGACTGAAGCTTTCTTT.

Regarding this clone: At one boundary the junction diverges from the germline segment, which might be a read error. The chain couples TRBV7-9 to TRBJ2-4; 11 bases are shared with TRBD2. CDR1 is SEHNR, CDR2 FQNEAQ, per germline (reference sequence). The CDR3 runs to 14 residues. CDR3 in amino acids: CASSPPGLAARGHF. As DNA, the CDR3 is TGTGCCAGCAGCCCGCCGGGACTAGCGGCCCGGGGCCACTTC.

J is TRBJ2-6 and V is TRBV6-4; D might be TRBD2 (5 bases). Germline V gene data show CDR1 as MRHNA and CDR2 as SNTAGT. The CDR3 length is 14 residues. V was pared by 7 bases and J by 0 bases, with 7 bases between. DNA of the CDR3: TGTGCCAGCAAGGAGGACTCTGGGGCCAACGTCCTGACTTTC. It encodes CASKEDSGANVLTF.